This T cell receptor beta chain was documented in a study of blood T cell repertoires in COVID-19. Study information: The United States, Italy and Spain provided the acute and convalescent COVID-19 samples. Sample material is recorded as cDNA or gDNA derived from T cells, B-cell-depleted T cells, or PBMCs.

Per the authors' pipeline: Quantification of nucleated cells was approximated via reference gene primer amplification. Assay used: immunoSEQ multiplex PCR; TCRdb lists only in-frame clones, some missing. V, J and clone size derive from that table, while D and trimming were established from the DNA sequence. The sample includes some 290,000 clones, 81% seen only once; the top ten take 2.5% to 3%. The CDR3 loop spans 17 amino acids. The germline gives CDR1 LGHNA, CDR2 YSLEER. V was cut by 3 bases and J by 0 bases, with 12 bases left in between. The gene calls are TRBV4-3 and TRBJ2-6, with D possibly TRBD1 on 5 matching bases. Sequenced input: peripheral blood. The clonotype was recovered from a woman between 55 and 75 years old with active or convalescent COVID-19. The CDR3: CASSHAPGFSGANVLTF. Written as DNA, the CDR3 is TGCGCCAGCAGCCACGCCCCAGGGTTCTCTGGGGCCAACGTCCTGACTTTC.